Below are 25 T cell receptor beta chains sequenced from a single sample in a study of T cell responses to AZD1222 COVID-19 vaccine. Using immunoSEQ multiplex PCR, the repertoire was profiled, and TCRdb retains in-frame clones only, with some absent. Counted here are roughly 92,000 clones, 90% occurring once; the ten biggest clones make up about 8.4%. Sequencing used peripheral blood, obtained on day 0 of AZD1222 vaccination. All receptors derive from an adult in good health.

The rearrangement joins TRBV29-1 to TRBJ1-2; unclear D gene. This CDR3 spans 11 amino acids. Per germline, CDR1 SQVTM and CDR2 ANQGSEA. V lost 1 base and J lost 5, with 5 bases in between. Written as DNA, the CDR3 is TGCAGCGTTGAAGGGGTTTATGGCTACACCTTC. Translated: CSVEGVYGYTF.

The rearrangement uses TRBV7-9 and TRBJ2-7, with 8 bases lining up with TRBD1. The CDR3 is 14 residues long. Germline V gene data show CDR1 as SEHNR and CDR2 as FQNEAQ (reference sequence). The ends lost 5 bases at V and 6 bases at J; junction bases unmatched: 9. The CDR3 bases are TGTGCCAGCAGCCCCCGGACAGGGATGGGCGAGCAGTACTTC. It translates to CASSPRTGMGEQYF.

The rearrangement uses TRBV2 and TRBJ1-1, with D perhaps TRBD1 (5 bases). Germline assignment: CDR1 SNHLY and CDR2 FYNNEI. V was shortened by 7 bases and J by 7 bases, with 19 bases between the two germline ends. This CDR3 is 14 amino acids long. CDR3 in DNA: TGTGCCAGCATGGAATTACAGGTTTTGGATGAAGCTTTCTTT. Its translation: CASMELQVLDEAFF.

The chain links TRBV18 to TRBJ1-2; 8 positions match TRBD1. This CDR3 has 14 amino acids. Trimming removed 3 bases from V and 7 bases from J; junction bases left unmatched: 7. The V gene's germline CDR1 is KGHSH and CDR2 LQKENI. The CDR3 is CASSPPDREGGYTF. For the CDR3, the DNA is TGTGCCAGCTCACCGCCGGACAGGGAAGGTGGCTACACCTTC.

As DNA, the CDR3 is TGTGCCAGCAGTGAGGGACGCAGTTCTGGAAACACCATATATTTT. Translation: CASSEGRSSGNTIYF. V is TRBV25-1 and J is TRBJ1-3; D may be TRBD1 (5 bases). Germline loops: CDR1 MGHDK, CDR2 SYGVNS. The V and J ends lost 3 bases and 1 base respectively, with 10 bases between them. There are 15 residues in the CDR3.

The chain combines TRBV7-2 with TRBJ1-6, with 7 bases aligning to TRBD1. V was clipped by 8 bases and J by 8 bases; unmatched bases: 6. The CDR3 has 13 residues. The germline CDR1 and CDR2 sequences are SGHTA and FQGNSA. Written as DNA, the CDR3 is TGTGCCAGCGGGGACAGCGCCGATTCACCCCTCCACTTT. It translates to CASGDSADSPLHF. The full variable domain, rest sourced from reference TRBV7-2 and TRBJ1-6, is GAGVSQSPSNKVTEKGKDVELRCDPISGHTALYWYRQSLGQGLEFLIYFQGNSAPDKSGLPSDRFSAERTGGSVSTLTIQRTQQEDSAVYLCASGDSADSPLHFGNGTRLTVT.

This clone was recorded once. This chain uses TRBV18 with TRBJ1-6, with D hard to call. V dropped 3 bases and J dropped 9 bases, with 12 bases sitting between them. The germline CDR1 and CDR2 sequences are KGHSH and LQKENI. The CDR3 is made up of 14 amino acids. The CDR3 DNA follows: TGTGCCAGCTCACCCAGGTCGGAGGGTTCACCCCTCCACTTT. This sequence encodes CASSPRSEGSPLHF.

This chain uses TRBV19 with TRBJ1-3; the D gene is possibly TRBD1 (5 bases). CDR1 and CDR2 from the germline V gene are LNHDA and SQIVND (reference sequence). This CDR3 region has 16 residues. V lost 3 bases and J 0 bases, leaving 12 bases between the germline ends. The CDR3 loop reads CASSIPGLDSGNTIYF. CDR3 sequence (DNA): TGTGCCAGTAGTATCCCGGGACTGGACTCTGGAAACACCATATATTTT.

The chain couples TRBV28 to TRBJ1-1, with a tentative D call TRBD1 (5 bases). V was pared by 2 bases and J by 8 bases, with 12 bases between. Germline CDR1 is MDHEN and CDR2 is SYDVKM. This CDR3 is 13 amino acids long. For the CDR3, the DNA is TGTGCCAGCAGTTTACATACGACAGTCGAAGCTTTCTTT. It translates to CASSLHTTVEAFF. Full variable domain (remainder filled in from reference TRBV28 and TRBJ1-1): DVKVTQSSRYLVKRTGEKVFLECVQDMDHENMFWYRQDPGLGLRLIYFSYDVKMKEKGDIPEGYSVSREKKERFSLILESASTNQTSMYLCASSLHTTVEAFFGQGTRLTVV.

The J gene is TRBJ1-5, the V gene TRBV6-5; 8 nucleotides match TRBD1. Germline CDR1 reads MNHEY; CDR2 reads SVGAGI. The trim removed 6 bases at V and 2 bases at J, leaving 3 bases unmatched. CDR3 length: 14 residues. In nucleotides, the CDR3 is TGTGCCAGCAGCAAACAGGGGGGCAATCAGCCCCAGCATTTT. Residues: CASSKQGGNQPQHF.

The V call is TRBV3-1 (or the pseudogene TRBV3-2), the J call TRBJ2-1; 9 nucleotides align to TRBD2. The trim removed 3 bases at V and 6 bases at J, leaving 18 bases unmatched. CDR3 length: 19 residues. The germline V gene encodes CDR1 LGHDT and CDR2 YNNKEL (reference sequence). The CDR3 loop is CASSHQSKGNRAGGNEQFF. Written as DNA, the CDR3 is TGTGCCAGCAGCCACCAATCGAAGGGGAATCGAGCGGGGGGCAATGAGCAGTTCTTC.

The CDR3 protein is CASSLSGHNEQFF. CDR3 in DNA: TGTGCCAGCAGTTTGTCGGGACACAATGAGCAGTTCTTC. The chain uses TRBV6-2 or TRBV6-3 and TRBJ2-1; D may match TRBD1 or TRBD2 (5 bases each). Per germline, CDR1 MNHEY and CDR2 SVGEGT. The CDR3 length is 13 residues. Deletions cut 4 bases from V and 5 bases from J, with 9 bases between.

This sequence joins TRBV6-5 and TRBJ2-7; D possibly corresponds to TRBD2 (6 bases). CDR3 size: 12 residues. The V end was cut by 8 bases, the J end by 7 bases, with 15 bases between. CDR1 is MNHEY, CDR2 SVGAGI, per germline. CDR3 sequence reads: CASGEERREQYF. The CDR3 region has the DNA TGTGCCAGCGGGGAGGAGCGGCGTGAGCAGTACTTC.

In DNA, the CDR3 is TGTGCCAGCTCAACAGGGGGTCAGAAATTCAACACTGAAGCTTTCTTT. As protein: CASSTGGQKFNTEAFF. This rearrangement joins TRBV7-2 to TRBJ1-1; 8 bases align to TRBD1. The CDR3 runs to 16 residues. The V gene end was trimmed by 8 bases and the J gene end by 2 bases; junction bases not matched to a gene: 13. Per germline, CDR1 SGHTA and CDR2 FQGNSA.

The chain joins TRBV27 to TRBJ1-6; D gene ambiguous. V shed 8 bases and J shed 4 bases, with 15 bases lying between them. The CDR3 is 15 amino acids. CDR1 MNHEY and CDR2 SMNVEV come from the germline V gene (reference sequence). CDR3 loop: CASEVWGRYNSPLHF. CDR3 nucleotides: TGTGCCAGCGAAGTATGGGGAAGATATAATTCACCCCTCCACTTT.

This clone is a singleton in its sample. The chain is built from TRBV15 and TRBJ2-3; D might be TRBD1 (6 bases). Germline CDR1 and CDR2: LNHNV and YYDKDF (reference sequence). V lost 3 bases, J lost 1 base, and 17 bases lay in between. There are 17 residues in the CDR3. CDR3 in amino acids: CATSSPRQGYGTDTQYF. The CDR3, as DNA: TGTGCCACCAGCAGCCCTCGGCAGGGGTACGGCACAGATACGCAGTATTTT.

The genes are TRBV6-5 and TRBJ1-1; the D is unclear. From germline, CDR1 is MNHEY and CDR2 SVGAGI. The CDR3 is 13 residues long. Trimming took off 1 base at V and 1 base at J, with 4 bases between the two ends. CDR3 coding DNA: TGTGCCAGCAGTTACTTACGGAACACTGAAGCTTTCTTT. This translates into CASSYLRNTEAFF.

This clone occurred a few times. The chain carries TRBV7-3 and TRBJ2-2; 7 nucleotides agree with TRBD2. Germline loops: CDR1 SGHTA, CDR2 FQGTGA. Trimming took 1 base from V and 1 from J; bases not matched to a gene: 15. This CDR3 comprises 20 residues. CDR3 protein: CASSLSGSPQRGENTGELFF. The DNA of the CDR3 is TGTGCCAGCAGCTTAAGTGGTTCTCCCCAGCGGGGAGAGAACACCGGGGAGCTGTTTTTT.

V is TRBV9 and J is TRBJ2-6; TRBD1 agrees at 8 bases. Unmatched junction bases numbered 11, after V lost 4 bases and J lost 2 bases. From germline, CDR1 is SGDLS and CDR2 YYNGEE. The CDR3 length is 18 residues. CDR3 loop: CASSPRTGYLAGANVLTF. The CDR3, as DNA: TGTGCCAGCAGCCCAAGGACAGGGTACTTGGCTGGGGCCAACGTCCTGACTTTC.

For the CDR3, the DNA is TGTGCCAGCAGCCCACAGGGGAATCAGCCCCAGCATTTT. This gives the protein CASSPQGNQPQHF. The chain links TRBV7-2 to TRBJ1-5, with 7 bases fitting TRBD1. The germline gives CDR1 SGHTA, CDR2 FQGNSA. The CDR3 has 13 residues. J lost 4 bases, V lost 5 bases, and 2 bases had no gene match.

The chain joins TRBV6-4 to TRBJ2-7; perhaps D is TRBD1 or TRBD2 (5 bases each). The germline CDR1 and CDR2 sequences are MRHNA and SNTAGT. The length of the CDR3 is 16 residues. Between the trimmed V and J ends, which lost 2 bases and 7 bases, there was a span of 21 bases. CDR3 amino acids: CASSDPGLYQGPEQYF. CDR3 in DNA: TGTGCCAGCAGTGACCCGGGATTGTATCAGGGTCCGGAGCAGTACTTC.

The V gene is TRBV5-1, the J gene TRBJ2-3; a weak D match, TRBD2 (6 bases). Germline V gene sequence: CDR1 SGHRS, CDR2 YFSETQ. The V and J ends lost 0 bases and 4 bases respectively, with 9 bases between them. The CDR3 is made up of 14 amino acids. CDR3 sequence: CASSLVAGSDTQYF. The CDR3 bases are TGCGCCAGCAGCTTGGTGGCGGGGTCAGATACGCAGTATTTT.

The chain couples TRBV6-5 to TRBJ1-1; 7 nucleotides match TRBD1. There are 13 residues in the CDR3. The germline CDR1 and CDR2 sequences are MNHEY and SVGAGI. The ends lost 6 bases at V and 7 bases at J; junction bases unmatched: 8. Here the CDR3 reads CASSYTGQIEAFF. The CDR3 coding sequence is TGTGCCAGCAGCTATACGGGACAGATTGAAGCTTTCTTT.

The chain employs TRBV18 and TRBJ1-1; D might be TRBD1 (6 bases). Germline V gene data show CDR1 as KGHSH and CDR2 as LQKENI. This CDR3 spans 13 amino acids. The V and J ends lost 6 bases and 5 bases respectively, with 13 bases between them. The CDR3 bases are TGTGCCAGCTCGCCCACAGGGAAGACTGAAGCTTTCTTT. It encodes CASSPTGKTEAFF.

The chain employs TRBV25-1 and TRBJ2-2; TRBD1 aligns across 10 bases. This CDR3 has 17 amino acids. The germline CDR1 and CDR2 sequences are MGHDK and SYGVNS. V lost 3 bases to trimming and J lost 6 bases; unmatched junction nucleotides: 10. As DNA, the CDR3 is TGTGCCAGCAGTGACCCCTACGGGACAGGGGCCGCCGGGGAGCTGTTTTTT. Translated: CASSDPYGTGAAGELFF. The whole variable domain, filled in from reference TRBV25-1 and TRBJ2-2, reads EADIYQTPRYLVIGTGKKITLECSQTMGHDKMYWYQQDPGMELHLIHYSYGVNSTEKGDLSSESTVSRIRTEHFPLTLESARPSHTSQYLCASSDPYGTGAAGELFFGEGSRLTVL.